This TCR beta chain was sequenced during a study of spatial heterogeneity in lung cancer. On the study more broadly: A strong correlation was found between TCR transcript counts in tumor regions and a T cell module score derived from matched bulk RNA-seq. Study observations and caveats: Within tumors, counts of expanded alpha and beta TCRs tracked tumor mutation counts.

Sample time point: sample taken at primary tumor resection. The donors comprised approximately 75 untreated early-stage non-small cell lung cancer patients. Frozen PBMC, nontumor lung or tumor provided whole RNA, which was sequenced unsorted. This CDR3 has 14 amino acids. Trimming stripped 5 bases from V and 7 bases from J, with 16 bases between. CDR1 SGHKS and CDR2 YYEKEE come from the germline V gene (reference sequence). Unique molecular identifiers, one per molecule, were present on every TCR cDNA molecule. TCRdb reanalysed the 5' RACE reads using MiXCR and keeps one entry per CDR3 protein. The sample includes over 6,000 distinct CDR3 sequences, less than 15% seen only once; the top ten take over 7.5%. In this sample, this clonotype turned up many times. The target antigen is unknown. This beta chain turned up in a library designed for alpha chains; as an off-target read, its abundance says little.

The TCR was taken from a male donor with early-stage non-small cell lung cancer. The material was lung tumor tissue, obtained at surgery. V gene TRBV5-5 combines with J gene TRBJ1-5; perhaps TRBD1 as D (6 bases). CDR3 sequence: CASSLAGALQPQHF. The CDR3 region has the DNA TGTGCCAGCAGTCTAGCAGGGGCATTGCAGCCCCAGCATTTT.